The clone carrying this T cell receptor beta chain was observed a few times. What it binds is not known. Germline CDR1 and CDR2: ENHRY and SYGVKD. CDR3 length equals 15 residues. V was clipped by 0 bases and J by 5 bases, with 11 bases between them. This sample was taken from a study of beta chain features in type 1 diabetes. Study conclusions and caveats: All four CD4+ subsets of Type 1 diabetes patients contained TCRB CDR3s that were moderately but significantly shorter.

The investigators reverse transcribed all of the isolated RNA, so they sequenced expressed TCRB transcripts. Here immunoSEQ multiplex PCR was the method, and the copy in TCRdb shows in-frame clones only, minus some. The top ten clones hold about 2.1% of a sample with some 110,000 clones, over 15% of them seen once. The receptor's source is a man younger than 40 with type 1 diabetes. The sequenced material came from central memory CD4+ T cells from blood. This chain connects TRBV10-3 to TRBJ2-4; D is unresolved. CDR3: CAISESRGRENIQYF. DNA for the CDR3: TGTGCCATCAGTGAGTCGAGAGGTCGGGAAAACATTCAGTACTTC.